This T cell receptor (beta chain) was sequenced during a study of cytomegalovirus exposure and HLA in healthy donors. General observations from the study: TRBV6-2, TRBV6-3 and some other V segments were unresolvable in 87-base-pair reads. From TCR beta sequences, most subjects' HLA-A and HLA-B alleles were reportedly predicted accurately. For most TCR sequences rarity was the rule, although some public TCRs occurred in many donors.

It was with 60 Vbeta and 13 Jbeta primers that the PCR ran. The assay was immunoSEQ multiplex PCR, and TCRdb's table has in-frame clones only and misses some. Of 150,000 to 200,000 clones listed, roughly three quarters are singletons. This clone came up a few times. The antigen is undetermined. Additional DNA sequences in this sample encode the identical CDR3. The V end lost 1 base, the J end lost 4 bases, and 8 bases lay between the germline ends. Germline V gene lookup returns CDR1 MNHNS and CDR2 SASEGT. This CDR3 has 14 residues. This TCR was sampled from a male donor in good health and CMV-seropositive. V usage is TRBV6-1 and J usage is TRBJ1-3; possible D gene TRBD1, 6 bases. Sequencing used PBMCs. The CDR3 nucleotides are TGTGCCAGCAGTGAAGGCACAGGGGGAAACACCATATATTTT. This gives the protein CASSEGTGGNTIYF.